This T cell receptor beta chain is from a study of cytomegalovirus exposure and HLA in healthy donors. Study-wide findings and caveats: V segments that were indistinguishable, TRBV6-2 and TRBV6-3 among them, were omitted from analysis.

Researchers ran the PCR with 60 Vbeta and 13 Jbeta primers. The assay was immunoSEQ multiplex PCR, and TCRdb's table has in-frame clones only and misses some. In the table there are hundreds of thousands of clones, 70% to 85% of which are singletons. Germline lookup yields CDR1 SGHNT and CDR2 YYREEE (reference sequence). Trimming took 0 bases from V and 11 from J, leaving 14 bases between them. This CDR3 is built from 13 residues. Concerning this clone itself: What it binds is not known.

The sample taken for sequencing was PBMCs. The source is a girl aged 2 to 10 in good health and CMV-seronegative. The chain recombines TRBV5-4 with TRBJ1-2; D gene ambiguous. CDR3 sequence reads: CASSLEVASGYTF. As DNA, the CDR3 is TGTGCCAGCAGCTTGGAAGTTGCCTCGGGGTACACCTTC.